What follows are 15 T cell receptor beta chains derived from one specimen sequenced in a study of molecular identifiers for immune sequencing clone quantification. TCRdb re-analysed the PCR reads in MiXCR, keeping a single row per CDR3 protein. The table lists some 680,000 distinct CDR3 sequences, about 25% of them singletons, with 0.78% in the top ten. The sample comprised naive CD8+ T cells from blood, with Jurkat cell RNA spiked in. The subset: FACS-sorted CD8+CD4-CCR7+CD45RA+ naive T cells. Receptors originate from a human donor in good health. Some libraries in this study had Jurkat cell RNA spiked in.

For this clonotype: Being one base from a much bigger clone, this may be a read error. V and J are TRBV7-9 and TRBJ1-5; D not resolved. This CDR3 spans 12 amino acids. V lost 8 bases, J lost 1 base, and 6 bases lay in between. Germline values: CDR1 SEHNR, CDR2 FQNEAQ (reference sequence). The CDR3: CASQPSNQPQHF. CDR3 sequence (DNA): TGTGCCAGCCAGCCGAGCAATCAGCCCCAGCATTTT.

This clonotype came up many times. This chain connects TRBV5-4 to TRBJ2-7, with TRBD2 identical over 8 bases. CDR3 length: 15 residues. The V and J ends lost 5 bases and 0 bases, in that order; junction bases with no gene match: 7. The V gene's germline CDR1 is SGHNT and CDR2 YYREEE (reference sequence). CDR3 DNA sequence: TGTGCCAGCAGACCCGTAGCGGGAAGCTCCTACGAGCAGTACTTC. This gives the protein CASRPVAGSSYEQYF.

The sample holds a few counts of this clonotype. This sequence joins TRBV20-1 and TRBJ2-3; tentative D call: TRBD1 (5 bases). The V gene lost 2 bases and the J gene lost 2 bases, with 14 bases spanning the gap. In germline, CDR1 is DFQATT, CDR2 SNEGSKA (reference sequence). This CDR3 region has 15 residues. CDR3 nucleotides: TGCAGTGCTAGACCCGACAGTGCAGACACAGATACGCAGTATTTT. Translating it yields CSARPDSADTDTQYF.

The sample holds a few counts of this clonotype. The genes are TRBV7-8 and TRBJ2-7; possibly TRBD1 for D (6 bases). CDR3 size: 12 residues. Germline V CDR1 and CDR2: SGHVS, FQNEAQ. Deletions cut 8 bases from V and 2 bases from J, with 10 bases between. Here the CDR3 DNA reads TGTGCCAGCGCAGGGGTTACCTACGAGCAGTACTTC. This translates into CASAGVTYEQYF.

A note on this clonotype: Possible read error: a much larger clone is one base away. This chain uses TRBV7-2 with TRBJ2-1, with 8 bases lining up with TRBD1. CDR1 and CDR2 (germline): SGHTA, FQGNSA. V lost 4 bases to trimming and J lost 9 bases; unmatched junction nucleotides: 11. This CDR3 spans 15 amino acids. The CDR3 protein is CASSSWTGSGAEQFF. DNA for the CDR3: TGTGCCAGCAGCTCCTGGACAGGGTCGGGGGCTGAGCAGTTCTTC.

The chain uses TRBV11-2 and TRBJ2-3; D perhaps matches TRBD2 (5 bases). This CDR3 has 16 amino acids. Trimming left V 5 bases short and J 1 base short, with 16 bases between. The germline gives CDR1 SGHAT, CDR2 FQNNGV. The CDR3 spells CASSRTGLRGTDTQYF. The CDR3 nucleotides read TGTGCCAGCAGCCGAACGGGGTTGCGCGGCACAGATACGCAGTATTTT.

The chain links TRBV14 to TRBJ1-3; tentative D call: TRBD1 (6 bases). V was pared by 4 bases and J by 4 bases, with 17 bases between. CDR3 length: 16 amino acids. Germline loops: CDR1 SGHDN, CDR2 FVKESK. CDR3 coding DNA: TGTGCCAGCAGCCCAAGGCTGGGGGCGGCAGGAAACACCATATATTTT. Amino acids: CASSPRLGAAGNTIYF.

This clonotype was counted ten times or more. The chain uses TRBV30 and TRBJ2-2; possible D gene TRBD2, 5 bases. The V gene's germline CDR1 is GTSNPN and CDR2 SVGIG (reference sequence). The CDR3 consists of 15 residues. The germline V and J ends were trimmed by 2 bases and 3 bases, with 13 bases remaining between them. CDR3 sequence: CAWSRGIPDTGELFF. The CDR3 bases are TGTGCCTGGAGTAGAGGGATTCCGGACACCGGGGAGCTGTTTTTT. Variable domain in full (rest from reference TRBV30 and TRBJ2-2): SQTIHQWPATLVQPVGSPLSLECTVEGTSNPNLYWYRQAAGRGLQLLFYSVGIGQISSEVPQNLSASRPQDRQFILSSKKLLLSDSGFYLCAWSRGIPDTGELFFGEGSRLTVL.

Points on this clonotype: One end of the junction varies from germline; a read error may be responsible. The J gene is TRBJ2-4, the V gene TRBV9; TRBD1 aligns across 7 bases. The CDR3 has 15 amino acids. Germline V CDR1 and CDR2: SGDLS, YYNGEE. CDR3 in amino acids: CASGVEGTADNIQYF. CDR3 bases: TGTGCCAGCGGCGTCGAGGGGACAGCAGACAACATTCAGTACTTC.

V usage is TRBV20-1 and J usage is TRBJ2-1, with TRBD2 matching over 9 bases. J gave up 7 bases and V 0 bases, and 13 bases lay outside the gene matches. The germline CDR1 and CDR2 sequences are DFQATT and SNEGSKA (reference sequence). CDR3 length: 17 residues. The CDR3 protein is CSARDHFRGRGFNEQFF. The CDR3 nucleotides read TGCAGTGCTAGAGATCATTTTCGCGGGAGGGGTTTTAATGAGCAGTTCTTC.

This clonotype was recorded at least ten times. The gene calls are TRBV27 and TRBJ1-5, with unresolved D. V was pared by 3 bases and J by 7 bases, with 10 bases between. Germline lookup yields CDR1 MNHEY and CDR2 SMNVEV (reference sequence). The CDR3 sequence is 13 residues long. CDR3 sequence: CASSFRAGQPQHF. CDR3 nucleotide sequence: TGTGCCAGCAGTTTTAGGGCTGGACAGCCCCAGCATTTT.

V gene TRBV16 combines with J gene TRBJ2-7, with TRBD1 identical over 8 bases. CDR3 length: 13 amino acids. Losses at the gene ends were 8 bases for V and 5 bases for J; bases not matched to a gene: 8. From germline, CDR1 is KGHSY and CDR2 FQNENV. The DNA of the CDR3 is TGTGCCAGCGCCTCCGGGACAGGTGACGAGCAGTACTTC. Translated: CASASGTGDEQYF.

The table lists this clonotype with a few counts. The chain couples TRBV20-1 to TRBJ1-2; possibly TRBD1 for D (5 bases). CDR1 and CDR2 (germline): DFQATT, SNEGSKA (reference sequence). The CDR3 spans 12 residues. Between the trimmed V and J ends, which lost 5 bases and 4 bases, there was a span of 11 bases. This CDR3 reads CSAPGLLYGYTF. In DNA form, the CDR3 reads TGCAGTGCTCCGGGACTCCTCTATGGCTACACCTTC.

This clonotype was seen a few times. The genes are TRBV24-1 and TRBJ2-5, with D perhaps matching TRBD1 or TRBD2 (5 bases each). Trimming took 4 bases from V and 0 from J, leaving 8 bases between them. This CDR3 comprises 14 residues. Per germline, CDR1 KGHDR and CDR2 SFDVKD. The DNA of the CDR3 is TGTGCCACCAGTGACGGGGCTGACCAAGAGACCCAGTACTTC. Residues: CATSDGADQETQYF.

The V gene is TRBV5-6, the J gene TRBJ2-5; a weak D match, TRBD2 (5 bases). CDR1 and CDR2 (germline): SGHDT, YYEEEE. Trimming cost V 2 bases and J 10 bases, with 18 bases left between them. The CDR3 totals 14 residues. This chain's CDR3 is CASSFWGANVGQYF. CDR3 DNA: TGTGCCAGCAGCTTCTGGGGAGCCAATGTAGGCCAGTACTTC.